A single sample is the source of the 11 T cell receptor beta chains below, sequenced in a study of cytotoxic CD8 clonotypes in ibrutinib-treated CLL. The table came from immunoSEQ multiplex PCR; TCRdb's copy has only in-frame clones and leaves some out. The sample records more than 200,000 clones, 70% being singletons. Sequenced here: PBMCs, sampled after 12 months of ibrutinib treatment. The receptor set was obtained from a human donor with chronic lymphocytic leukemia.

This clone has a handful of counts. The genes are TRBV9 and TRBJ1-4, with unresolved D. The CDR3 consists of 12 residues. Germline V gives CDR1 SGDLS, CDR2 YYNGEE. V was cut by 1 base and J by 5 bases, with 3 bases left in between. The CDR3 protein is CASSVPNEKLFF. The CDR3 DNA follows: TGTGCCAGCAGCGTACCGAATGAAAAACTGTTTTTT.

This clone was counted a single time. The V gene is TRBV4-3, the J gene TRBJ1-1; D remains unclear. Trimming took off 1 base at V and 11 bases at J, with 11 bases between the two ends. The CDR3 contains 12 residues. Germline V lookup: CDR1 LGHNA, CDR2 YSLEER. Here the CDR3 reads CASSQVGTRAFF. Written as DNA, the CDR3 is TGCGCCAGCAGCCAAGTTGGCACTCGGGCTTTCTTT.

This clone was picked up a small number of times. CDR3 protein: CASTRTTTSGNTIYF. The CDR3 nucleotides are TGTGCCAGCACCCGGACAACTACCTCTGGAAACACCATATATTTT. The V and J genes are TRBV6-1 and TRBJ1-3; maybe TRBD1 (5 bases). In germline, CDR1 is MNHNS, CDR2 SASEGT. The CDR3 is 15 residues long. The ends were cut back, 7 bases at V and 0 bases at J, with 13 bases in the middle.

The gene calls are TRBV7-9 and TRBJ1-1; D is possibly TRBD1 (5 bases). Germline lookup yields CDR1 SEHNR and CDR2 FQNEAQ (reference sequence). This CDR3 comprises 15 residues. V shed 2 bases and J shed 1 base, with 11 bases lying between them. This CDR3 reads CASSLNAGPNTEAFF. The CDR3 DNA reads as TGTGCCAGCAGCTTAAACGCGGGGCCGAACACTGAAGCTTTCTTT.

This clone has a handful of counts. The V call is TRBV18, the J call TRBJ1-1; 9 bases agree with TRBD1. Looked up from germline, CDR1 is KGHSH and CDR2 is LQKENI. The CDR3 contains 14 residues. Trimming took 4 bases from V and 1 from J; bases not matched to a gene: 1. The CDR3 region is CASSLQGANTEAFF. Here the CDR3 DNA reads TGTGCCAGCTCACTACAGGGGGCGAACACTGAAGCTTTCTTT. Complete variable domain (other parts from reference TRBV18 and TRBJ1-1): NAGVMQNPRHLVRRRGQEARLRCSPMKGHSHVYWYRQLPEEGLKFMVYLQKENIIDESGMPKERFSAEFPKEGPSILRIQQVVRGDSAAYFCASSLQGANTEAFFGQGTRLTVV.

This chain links TRBV5-4 with TRBJ1-1; D remains unclear. From germline, CDR1 is SGHNT and CDR2 YYREEE (reference sequence). V shed 3 bases and J shed 7 bases, with 10 bases lying between them. The CDR3 loop spans 12 amino acids. The CDR3 nucleotides are TGTGCCAGCAGCTGGATGGGGTTTGAAGCTTTCTTT. This encodes CASSWMGFEAFF.

This sequence joins TRBV5-1 and TRBJ1-2; TRBD1 is a possible D gene (5 bases). Trimming took off 4 bases at V and 2 bases at J, with 12 bases between the two ends. This CDR3 contains 14 residues. Looked up from germline, CDR1 is SGHRS and CDR2 is YFSETQ. CDR3 in DNA: TGCGCCAGCAGCCCCCAGACAGCGAACTATGGCTACACCTTC. Residues: CASSPQTANYGYTF. Variable domain in full (rest from reference TRBV5-1 and TRBJ1-2): KAGVTQTPRYLIKTRGQQVTLSCSPISGHRSVSWYQQTPGQGLQFLFEYFSETQRNKGNFPGRFSGRQFSNSRSEMNVSTLELGDSALYLCASSPQTANYGYTFGSGTRLTVV.

This clone was detected once. V usage is TRBV5-1 and J usage is TRBJ2-5; 13 bases fit TRBD2. The CDR3 totals 18 residues. Germline V gene lookup returns CDR1 SGHRS and CDR2 YFSETQ. V lost 4 bases to trimming and J lost 5 bases; unmatched junction nucleotides: 14. The CDR3 here is CASSPGLAGAGSLETQYF. CDR3 DNA sequence: TGCGCCAGCAGCCCAGGACTAGCGGGGGCCGGTTCGCTGGAGACCCAGTACTTC. Full variable domain (outside the CDR3, taken from reference TRBV5-1 and TRBJ2-5): KAGVTQTPRYLIKTRGQQVTLSCSPISGHRSVSWYQQTPGQGLQFLFEYFSETQRNKGNFPGRFSGRQFSNSRSEMNVSTLELGDSALYLCASSPGLAGAGSLETQYFGPGTRLLVL.

The DNA of the CDR3 is TGTGCCAGCAGCTTGGTAACTACCCCCTACGAGCAGTACTTC. Its protein is CASSLVTTPYEQYF. The chain carries TRBV7-2 and TRBJ2-7; D remains unclear. This CDR3 region has 14 residues. Deletions cut 3 bases from V and 2 bases from J, with 11 bases between. CDR1 is SGHTA and CDR2 is FQGNSA in the germline V gene.

The gene calls are TRBV19 and TRBJ1-2; the match to TRBD1 covers 8 bases. Germline V lookup: CDR1 LNHDA, CDR2 SQIVND (reference sequence). The CDR3 length is 15 residues. V lost 3 bases, J lost 4 bases, and 7 bases stayed unmatched. The CDR3 region is CASSMSGGGTYGYTF. The CDR3, as DNA: TGTGCCAGTAGTATGTCAGGGGGCGGAACCTATGGCTACACCTTC.

The chain is built from TRBV5-1 and TRBJ2-7; 9 nucleotides match TRBD2. The CDR3 length is 16 residues. The junction had 8 bases not matched to a gene; V was cut back by 0 bases and J by 4 bases. Per the germline V gene, CDR1 is SGHRS and CDR2 is YFSETQ. The CDR3 here is CASSLEWGGRGYEQYF. For the CDR3, the DNA is TGCGCCAGCAGCTTGGAATGGGGCGGGAGGGGATACGAGCAGTACTTC.